The TCR beta chain under discussion was sequenced for a study of cytomegalovirus exposure and HLA in healthy donors. Study as a whole: In an early release, HLA-typed donors contributed tens of millions of unique TCR sequences. Regarding the study as a whole: Later analysis suggested links between common viral pathogens and several top significant clusters.

A note on this clone: Its antigen is unknown.

With 4 bases removed from V and 3 bases from J, the gap between germline ends came to 13 bases. The CDR3 extends over 14 amino acids. Germline V gene lookup returns CDR1 MNHEY and CDR2 SVGAGI. It was with 60 Vbeta and 13 Jbeta primers that the PCR ran. The table came from immunoSEQ multiplex PCR; TCRdb's copy has only in-frame clones and leaves some out. The sample has some 130,000 clones; less than 80% are singletons. V gene TRBV6-5 combines with J gene TRBJ2-7; D is possibly TRBD2 (5 bases). The specimen was PBMCs. This sequence originates from a man between 35 and 55 years old in good health and CMV-seropositive. The CDR3 here is CASSFHLGVYEQYF. DNA for the CDR3: TGTGCCAGCAGTTTCCATCTCGGGGTCTACGAGCAGTACTTC.